The 26 T cell receptor beta chains in this list originate from one sample, sequenced in a study of monozygotic twins with inflammatory bowel disease. TCRdb reprocessed the 5' RACE reads, keeping one entry per CDR3 protein, no DNA. Recorded for this sample: 350,000 to 550,000 distinct CDR3 sequences. The material sequenced was blood. The receptor set was obtained from a human donor with ulcerative colitis or Crohn's disease, or a healthy co-twin of an affected twin (not recorded which).

J is TRBJ1-1 and V is TRBV29-1; without DNA, the TCRdb call of TRBD1 cannot be checked. Germline assignment: CDR1 SQVTM and CDR2 ANQGSEA. CDR3 length: 13 amino acids. This CDR3 is CSVIQGEGTEAFF.

The chain is built from TRBV9 and TRBJ2-2; TCRdb picks TRBD1, but there is no DNA to check that call. The germline V gene encodes CDR1 SGDLS and CDR2 YYNGEE. This CDR3 region has 17 residues. CDR3 residues: CASSPNAGKGGTGELFF.

The chain has TRBV11-2 and TRBJ2-1; the D call of TRBD1 rests on TCRdb alone, since no DNA is present to check it. The CDR3 spans 14 residues. Germline V gene sequence: CDR1 SGHAT, CDR2 FQNNGV. The CDR3 loop reads CASSLGYGAAEQFF.

The chain couples TRBV15 to TRBJ2-2. This CDR3 is built from 12 residues. Germline V gene data show CDR1 as LNHNV and CDR2 as YYDKDF (reference sequence). The CDR3 region is CATSRRTGELFF.

The V call is TRBV5-6, the J call TRBJ2-3; there is no DNA to check the TCRdb D call of TRBD2. Germline-derived CDR1 and CDR2 are SGHDT and YYEEEE. CDR3 length equals 16 residues. The CDR3 reads CASSVLTSYSTDTQYF.

The V and J genes are TRBV4-1 and TRBJ2-5; TCRdb calls TRBD2, which cannot be checked without DNA. The CDR3 consists of 16 residues. Germline V gene sequence: CDR1 MGHRA, CDR2 YSYEKL. The CDR3 loop is CASSHQGGTTQETQYF.

The gene calls are TRBV5-8 and TRBJ2-3; TCRdb indicates TRBD1, and absent DNA this call remains unverified. Per germline, CDR1 SGHTS and CDR2 YDEGEE. The CDR3 sequence is 16 residues long. The CDR3 sequence is CASSLKGVFATDTQYF.

The V gene is TRBV6-5, the J gene TRBJ1-5. CDR1 is MNHEY and CDR2 is SVGAGI in the germline V gene. This CDR3 contains 13 residues. This CDR3 is CASSPQDYQPQHF.

The V and J genes are TRBV7-2 and TRBJ2-7. The CDR3 runs 11 residues. Per germline, CDR1 SGHTA and CDR2 FQGNSA. The CDR3 loop reads CASSLKVEQYF.

The CDR3 sequence is CASSLGITGEQFF. The chain employs TRBV27 and TRBJ2-1. The CDR3 runs 13 residues. The V gene's germline CDR1 is MNHEY and CDR2 SMNVEV (reference sequence).

The chain combines TRBV7-3 with TRBJ2-1; TCRdb indicates TRBD2, and absent DNA this call remains unverified. This CDR3 comprises 16 residues. Looked up from germline, CDR1 is SGHTA and CDR2 is FQGTGA. CDR3 residues: CASNLGGGSIVLWQFF.

This rearrangement joins TRBV4-2 to TRBJ1-2. The germline CDR1 and CDR2 sequences are LGHNA and YNFKEQ. There are 15 residues in the CDR3. The CDR3 reads CASSQDQGTAAGYTF.

The rearrangement joins TRBV7-2 to TRBJ1-5; there is no DNA to check the TCRdb D call of TRBD1. This CDR3 has 13 residues. Germline V gene lookup returns CDR1 SGHTA and CDR2 FQGNSA. The CDR3 is CASSVTGDQPQHF.

This chain connects TRBV29-1 to TRBJ2-7; no DNA is available, so the TRBD2 call from TCRdb remains unchecked. Germline lookup yields CDR1 SQVTM and CDR2 ANQGSEA. The CDR3 is made up of 12 amino acids. The chain's CDR3 is CSVERPGGEQYF.

V and J are TRBV19 and TRBJ1-2; TCRdb picks TRBD1, but there is no DNA to check that call. Germline lookup yields CDR1 LNHDA and CDR2 SQIVND (reference sequence). The CDR3 is 15 amino acids. The CDR3 loop reads CASSTAGGFNYGYTF.

This chain links TRBV24-1 with TRBJ1-5. The germline V gene has CDR1 KGHDR and CDR2 SFDVKD. CDR3 length: 14 residues. The CDR3 protein is CATSSTDSNQPQHF.

This chain uses TRBV20-1 with TRBJ1-1. From germline, CDR1 is DFQATT and CDR2 SNEGSKA (reference sequence). The CDR3 is 13 residues long. CDR3 amino acids: CSASKFRGTEAFF.

The J gene is TRBJ2-3, the V gene TRBV28; the TCRdb call, TRBD1, lacks DNA for checking. The CDR3 is made up of 16 amino acids. Germline V gene sequence: CDR1 MDHEN, CDR2 SYDVKM. CDR3: CASSTPQGAQTDTQYF.

The V and J genes are TRBV12-3 or TRBV12-4 and TRBJ1-1; absent DNA, TCRdb's TRBD1 call cannot be checked. This CDR3 comprises 15 residues. CDR3 sequence: CASSRGQSQNTEAFF.

The V gene is TRBV7-9, the J gene TRBJ1-2; the TCRdb D gene call, TRBD1, has no DNA to confirm it. This CDR3 comprises 14 residues. Germline V gives CDR1 SEHNR, CDR2 FQNEAQ (reference sequence). The CDR3 loop reads CASSLGPGYYGYTF.

The chain uses TRBV7-2 and TRBJ2-7; checking the TCRdb D call of TRBD1 is not possible without DNA. The CDR3 spans 13 residues. Germline loops: CDR1 SGHTA, CDR2 FQGNSA. CDR3 region: CASSYRGTGEQYF.

The genes are TRBV12-3 or TRBV12-4 and TRBJ2-1; the TRBD1 assignment by TCRdb is unverifiable without DNA. The CDR3 spans 16 residues. The CDR3 region is CASRPSTPGSRNEQFF.

The V gene is TRBV5-1, the J gene TRBJ2-2. This CDR3 is 16 amino acids long. The germline V gene encodes CDR1 SGHRS and CDR2 YFSETQ. The CDR3 spells CASSLGSAGNAGELFF.

J is TRBJ2-7 and V is TRBV7-2. Germline V gene lookup returns CDR1 SGHTA and CDR2 FQGNSA. CDR3 length: 14 amino acids. The CDR3 protein is CASSLIRSSYEQYF.

The chain carries TRBV11-2 and TRBJ1-6. Germline CDR1 and CDR2: SGHAT and FQNNGV. The CDR3 covers 15 residues. The CDR3 reads CASSLVPASNSPLHF.

This rearrangement joins TRBV20-1 to TRBJ2-7. Germline values: CDR1 DFQATT, CDR2 SNEGSKA (reference sequence). This CDR3 comprises 13 residues. This CDR3 is CSAHRSGSYEQYF.